This TCR beta chain was captured in a study of blood T cell repertoires in COVID-19. Looked up from germline, CDR1 is LNHDA and CDR2 is SQIVND (reference sequence). The CDR3 totals 13 residues. The V end lost 10 bases, the J end lost 1 base, and 13 bases lay between the germline ends. Sequencing was performed with immunoSEQ multiplex PCR; in TCRdb, only in-frame clones are kept and a portion is missing. The table includes approximately 46,000 clones, 85% to 90% detected once. This receptor was taken from a man aged 50-59 years with active COVID-19. Sequenced input: peripheral blood. This sequence joins TRBV19 and TRBJ1-1, with D possibly TRBD1 on 6 matching bases. The CDR3 DNA sequence: TGTGCCACCATAGGACAGTGGAACACTGAAGCTTTCTTT. Protein sequence: CATIGQWNTEAFF.